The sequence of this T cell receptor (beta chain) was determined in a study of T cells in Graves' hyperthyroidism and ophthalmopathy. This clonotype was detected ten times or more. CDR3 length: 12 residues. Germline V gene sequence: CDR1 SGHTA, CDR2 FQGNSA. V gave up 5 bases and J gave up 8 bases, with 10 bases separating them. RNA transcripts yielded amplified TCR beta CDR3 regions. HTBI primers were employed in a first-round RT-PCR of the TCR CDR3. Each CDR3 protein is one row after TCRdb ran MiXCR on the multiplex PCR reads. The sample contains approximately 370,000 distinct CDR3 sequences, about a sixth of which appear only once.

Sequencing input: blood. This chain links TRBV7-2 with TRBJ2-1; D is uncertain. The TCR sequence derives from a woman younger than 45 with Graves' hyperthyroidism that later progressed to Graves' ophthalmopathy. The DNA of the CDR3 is TGTGCCAGCAGCCCCCTGAGGTATGAGCAGTTCTTC. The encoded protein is CASSPLRYEQFF.